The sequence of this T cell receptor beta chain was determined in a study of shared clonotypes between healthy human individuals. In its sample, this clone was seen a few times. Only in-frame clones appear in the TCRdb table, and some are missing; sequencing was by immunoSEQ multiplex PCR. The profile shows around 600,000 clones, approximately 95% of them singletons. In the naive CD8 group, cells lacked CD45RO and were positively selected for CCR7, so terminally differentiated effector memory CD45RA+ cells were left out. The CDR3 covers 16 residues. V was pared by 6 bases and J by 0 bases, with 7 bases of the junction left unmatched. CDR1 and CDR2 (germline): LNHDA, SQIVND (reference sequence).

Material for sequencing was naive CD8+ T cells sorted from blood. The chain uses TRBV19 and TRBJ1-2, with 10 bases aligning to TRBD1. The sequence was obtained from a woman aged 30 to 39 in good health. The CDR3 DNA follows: TGTGCCAGTAGCACCGGGACAGGGGAAGCTAACTATGGCTACACCTTC. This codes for CASSTGTGEANYGYTF. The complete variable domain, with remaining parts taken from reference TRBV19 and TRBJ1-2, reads DGGITQSPKYLFRKEGQNVTLSCEQNLNHDAMYWYRQDPGQGLRLIYYSQIVNDFQKGDIAEGYSVSREKKESFPLTVTSAQKNPTAFYLCASSTGTGEANYGYTFGSGTRLTVV.